Listed here is a single T cell receptor beta chain. J lost 3 bases, V lost 8 bases, and 1 base had no gene match. The CDR3 totals 12 residues. Germline V gives CDR1 SNHLY, CDR2 FYNNEI. Recovery meant two consecutive negative NP/OP PCR tests, professional clearance, or resolved symptoms. This specimen belongs to a study of blood T cell repertoires in COVID-19. Turning to the study itself: From T cells, B-cell-depleted T cells, or PBMCs came the material, which was cDNA or gDNA.

In the authors' methods: Estimates of nucleated cell counts were drawn from the amplification of reference gene primers. Profiling relied on immunoSEQ multiplex PCR, and the TCRdb table lists in-frame clones only, not all of them. V and J calls and clone size are given by that table; D and trimming were obtained from the DNA. The profile covers roughly 230,000 clones, with roughly 80% appearing a single time and 3.4% taken by the ten largest. This chain joins TRBV2 and TRBJ2-7, with TRBD1 matching over 10 bases. The sample taken for sequencing was PBMCs or T cells enriched from blood (not recorded which). The origin of this receptor is a man aged 50-60 years who had recovered from COVID-19. The CDR3 loop reads CASGTGVYEQYF. CDR3 in DNA: TGTGCCAGCGGGACAGGGGTCTACGAGCAGTACTTC.